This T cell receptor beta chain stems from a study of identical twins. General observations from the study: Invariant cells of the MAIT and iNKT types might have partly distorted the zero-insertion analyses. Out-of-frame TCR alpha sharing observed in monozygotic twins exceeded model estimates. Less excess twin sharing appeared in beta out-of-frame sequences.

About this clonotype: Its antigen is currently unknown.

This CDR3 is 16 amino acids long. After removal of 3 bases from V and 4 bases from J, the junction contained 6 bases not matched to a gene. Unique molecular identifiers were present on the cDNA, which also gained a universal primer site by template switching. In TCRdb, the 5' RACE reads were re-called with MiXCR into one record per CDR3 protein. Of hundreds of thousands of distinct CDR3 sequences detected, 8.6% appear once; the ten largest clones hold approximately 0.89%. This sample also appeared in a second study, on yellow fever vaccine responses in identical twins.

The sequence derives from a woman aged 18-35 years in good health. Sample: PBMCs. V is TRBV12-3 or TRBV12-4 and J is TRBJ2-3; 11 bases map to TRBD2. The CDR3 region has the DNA TGTGCCAGCAGTTTCAGACTAGCGGGATCGGCAGATACGCAGTATTTT. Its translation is CASSFRLAGSADTQYF.